These 10 T cell receptor beta chains were sequenced from one sample in a study of technical replicates of blood from a handful of donors. Profiled with immunoSEQ multiplex PCR; TCRdb holds only in-frame clones, not every one. This sample yields approximately 74,000 clones, of which roughly 98% are seen a single time; approximately 0.17% belongs to the top ten. The material sequenced was T cells isolated from PBMCs. These receptors all come from a human donor in good health.

The rearrangement uses TRBV11-2 and TRBJ2-1; possibly TRBD1 for D (6 bases). The CDR3 is 14 amino acids. Trimming removed 4 bases from V and 4 bases from J, with 11 bases in between. Per germline, CDR1 SGHAT and CDR2 FQNNGV. The CDR3 bases are TGTGCCAGCAGCTCCACCGGACAGTACAATGAGCAGTTCTTC. This translates into CASSSTGQYNEQFF.

The rearrangement joins TRBV30 to TRBJ1-3; 8 nucleotides align to TRBD1. The CDR3 covers 14 residues. The ends lost 3 bases at V and 4 bases at J; junction bases unmatched: 5. The germline CDR1 and CDR2 sequences are GTSNPN and SVGIG (reference sequence). CDR3 protein: CAWSQGAGGNTIYF. The DNA of the CDR3 is TGTGCCTGGAGCCAGGGGGCAGGGGGAAACACCATATATTTT.

The chain combines TRBV5-1 with TRBJ2-3; 7 nucleotides match TRBD1. Germline V gene sequence: CDR1 SGHRS, CDR2 YFSETQ. CDR3 length equals 17 residues. The V segment lost 5 bases and the J segment 0 bases; nucleotides outside the gene matches: 12. CDR3 amino acids: CASRPYRGTISTDTQYF. CDR3 nucleotide sequence: TGCGCCAGCAGACCATACAGGGGCACTATTAGCACAGATACGCAGTATTTT. The full variable domain, its missing parts supplied by reference TRBV5-1 and TRBJ2-3, is KAGVTQTPRYLIKTRGQQVTLSCSPISGHRSVSWYQQTPGQGLQFLFEYFSETQRNKGNFPGRFSGRQFSNSRSEMNVSTLELGDSALYLCASRPYRGTISTDTQYFGPGTRLTVL.

J is TRBJ2-7 and V is TRBV5-1, with a possible D match to TRBD1 (6 bases). This CDR3 has 14 residues. The V gene's germline CDR1 is SGHRS and CDR2 YFSETQ. Trimming removed 4 bases from V and 5 bases from J, with 16 bases in between. CDR3 coding DNA: TGCGCCAGCAGCCCACCGACAGGTTGGGACGAGCAGTACTTC. Translating it yields CASSPPTGWDEQYF.

The chain combines TRBV6-5 with TRBJ2-5; no definite D call. CDR1 and CDR2 from the germline V gene are MNHEY and SVGAGI. This CDR3 is built from 14 residues. The germline V and J ends were trimmed by 8 bases and 5 bases, with 18 bases remaining between them. The CDR3 loop reads CASGIRVPGETQYF. The CDR3, as DNA: TGTGCCAGCGGTATCCGGGTCCCTGGGGAGACCCAGTACTTC.

The rearrangement uses TRBV19 and TRBJ1-1; D perhaps matches TRBD1 (6 bases). The germline V and J ends were trimmed by 8 bases and 4 bases, with 11 bases remaining between them. This CDR3 comprises 12 residues. The germline V gene encodes CDR1 LNHDA and CDR2 SQIVND (reference sequence). The CDR3 sequence: CASFTDSTEAFF. The CDR3 DNA reads TGTGCCAGTTTCACGGACAGCACTGAAGCTTTCTTT.

The rearrangement uses TRBV29-1 and TRBJ2-7; perhaps TRBD2 as D (5 bases). The CDR3 contains 12 residues. V was clipped by 4 bases and J by 3 bases, with 10 bases between them. The V gene's germline CDR1 is SQVTM and CDR2 ANQGSEA. CDR3: CSVADRGYEQYF. In nucleotides, the CDR3 is TGCAGCGTTGCAGACCGGGGCTACGAGCAGTACTTC.

This clone has only one observation. V usage is TRBV5-1 and J usage is TRBJ2-7, with TRBD1 matching 8 bases. Losses at the gene ends were 1 base for V and 2 bases for J; bases not matched to a gene: 5. Germline loops: CDR1 SGHRS, CDR2 YFSETQ. This CDR3 contains 15 residues. In DNA, the CDR3 is TGCGCCAGCAGCTTGAGTGCGGACAGGGCCTACGAGCAGTACTTC. Translation gives CASSLSADRAYEQYF.

This sequence joins TRBV30 and TRBJ1-5; tentatively, D is TRBD1 (6 bases). The V gene lost 2 bases and the J gene lost 6 bases, with 17 bases spanning the gap. CDR3 size: 15 residues. In germline, CDR1 is GTSNPN, CDR2 SVGIG (reference sequence). DNA of the CDR3: TGTGCCTGGAGTTCACAAGAACGGGACACTCAGCCCCAGCATTTT. Its protein is CAWSSQERDTQPQHF. Filled out from reference TRBV30 and TRBJ1-5, the complete variable domain reads SQTIHQWPATLVQPVGSPLSLECTVEGTSNPNLYWYRQAAGRGLQLLFYSVGIGQISSEVPQNLSASRPQDRQFILSSKKLLLSDSGFYLCAWSSQERDTQPQHFGDGTRLSIL.

The rearrangement joins TRBV4-2 to TRBJ2-3, with TRBD2 matching over 8 bases. Germline loops: CDR1 LGHNA, CDR2 YNFKEQ. Germline trimming cut 5 bases from V and 4 bases from J; bases unmatched to any gene: 14. The CDR3 extends over 17 amino acids. The CDR3 DNA is TGTGCCAGCAGCGAAAGAGGGAGCGGGGGAGGGTCAGATACGCAGTATTTT. As protein: CASSERGSGGGSDTQYF.